These T cell receptor beta chains were read from a single sample in a study of OX40 agonist ivuxolimab in advanced cancers. Repertoires were generated with immunoSEQ multiplex PCR, while TCRdb's copy carries only in-frame clones and drops some. The table has 75,000 to 100,000 clones, roughly four fifths seen once. The material sequenced was CD4+ or CD8+ T cells sorted from blood, taken in a trial of the OX40 agonist ivuxolimab. The receptors were gathered from an adult with an advanced solid tumor such as melanoma, head and neck, liver or kidney cancer. Both conserved end residues are part of each CDR3. Each record gives: J gene, D gene, V gene, CDR3 protein, CDR3 DNA. D genes are given only for firm matches.

>TRBJ2-7|NA|TRBV9
CASSAGDRPYEQYF
TGTGCCAGCAGCGCGGGGGACCGACCCTACGAGCAGTACTTC
>TRBJ2-6|NA|TRBV5-6
CASSQTRSGANVLTF
TGTGCCAGCAGCCAGACGCGGTCCGGGGCCAACGTCCTGACTTTC
>TRBJ2-5|NA|TRBV5-8
CASSLKQLETQYF
TGTGCCAGCAGCCTAAAACAGTTAGAGACCCAGTACTTC
>TRBJ2-7|NA|TRBV10-3
CAISEAASAHYEQYF
TGTGCCATCAGTGAGGCGGCTAGCGCCCACTACGAGCAGTACTTC
>TRBJ1-4|NA|TRBV5-1
CASSSRDTSEKLFF
TGCGCCAGCAGTTCGAGGGACACTTCGGAAAAACTGTTTTTT
>TRBJ1-5|NA|TRBV7-8
CASSLTLPGAGNQPQHF
TGTGCCAGCAGCTTAACCCTACCCGGGGCAGGCAATCAGCCCCAGCATTTT
>TRBJ2-3|TRBD2|TRBV18
CASSGTSGTSTDTQYF
TGTGCCAGCTCAGGGACTAGCGGGACTAGCACAGATACGCAGTATTTT
>TRBJ2-1|NA|TRBV7-9
CASSPWAVREQFF
TGTGCCAGCAGCCCCTGGGCGGTTAGGGAGCAGTTCTTC
>TRBJ2-2|TRBD1|TRBV19
CASSTRGLGELFF
TGTGCCAGTAGTACTAGGGGGCTCGGGGAGCTGTTTTTT
>TRBJ1-2|NA|TRBV18
CASSGDTNYGYTF
TGTGCCAGCTCAGGGGACACCAACTATGGCTACACCTTC